This note documents a single T cell receptor (beta chain) sequence. A read error may account for a junction end that differs from germline. The sample is drawn from a study of tumor and adjacent non-tumor tissue in lung cancer. At the level of the study: Aged about 31 to 76 years, patients included 10 men and 4 to 6 women with stage I to III disease.

A modified ARM-PCR protocol with three rounds of nested PCR amplified TCRbeta. Each CDR3 protein is one row after TCRdb ran MiXCR on the multiplex PCR reads. Here the sample spans roughly 220,000 distinct CDR3 sequences, roughly 70% being singletons. The CDR3 loop spans 13 amino acids. CDR1 is SGHAT, CDR2 FQNNGV, per germline. This sample's RNA came from whole unsorted tissue. This TCR came from a man aged 55 to 70 with non-small cell lung cancer. The chain has TRBV11-2 and TRBJ2-5, with TRBD1 matching 7 bases. Source material: lung tumor tissue. The CDR3 nucleotides are TGTGTCTGCAGCTCTACAGGGGAAGATACCCAGTACTTC. Protein: CVCSSTGEDTQYF.